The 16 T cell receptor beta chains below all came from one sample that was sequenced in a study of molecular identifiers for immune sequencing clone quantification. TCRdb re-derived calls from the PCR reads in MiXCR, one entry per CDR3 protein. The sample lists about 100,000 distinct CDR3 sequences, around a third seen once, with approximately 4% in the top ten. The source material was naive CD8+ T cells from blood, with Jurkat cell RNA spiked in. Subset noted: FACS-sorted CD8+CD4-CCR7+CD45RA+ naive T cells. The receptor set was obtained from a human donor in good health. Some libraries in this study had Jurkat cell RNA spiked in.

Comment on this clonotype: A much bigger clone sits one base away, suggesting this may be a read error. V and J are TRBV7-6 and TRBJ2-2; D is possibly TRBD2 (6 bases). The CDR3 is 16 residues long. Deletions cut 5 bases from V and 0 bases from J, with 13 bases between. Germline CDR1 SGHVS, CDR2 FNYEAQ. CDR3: CASSLVRGANTGELFF. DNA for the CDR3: TGTGCCAGCAGCCTGGTGCGGGGCGCGAACACCGGGGAGCTGTTTTTT.

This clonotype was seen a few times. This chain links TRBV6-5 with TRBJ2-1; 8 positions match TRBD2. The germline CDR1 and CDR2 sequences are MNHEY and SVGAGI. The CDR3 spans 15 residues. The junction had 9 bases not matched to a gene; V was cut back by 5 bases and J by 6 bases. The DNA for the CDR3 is TGTGCCAGCAGTAGCGGGGCGGGAGGCCGCAATGAGCAGTTCTTC. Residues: CASSSGAGGRNEQFF.

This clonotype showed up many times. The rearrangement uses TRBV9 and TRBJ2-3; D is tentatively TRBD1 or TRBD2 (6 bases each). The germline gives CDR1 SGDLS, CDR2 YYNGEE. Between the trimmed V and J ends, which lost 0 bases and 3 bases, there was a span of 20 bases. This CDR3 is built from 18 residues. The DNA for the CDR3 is TGTGCCAGCAGCGTAGCTGTCGGGGGCTTCGGATTTACAGATACGCAGTATTTT. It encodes CASSVAVGGFGFTDTQYF.

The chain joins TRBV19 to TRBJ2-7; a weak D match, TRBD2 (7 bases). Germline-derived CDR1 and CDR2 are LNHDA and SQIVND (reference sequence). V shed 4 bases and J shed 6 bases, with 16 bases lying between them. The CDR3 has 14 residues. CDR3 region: CASSTSGRGSEQYF. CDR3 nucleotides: TGTGCCAGTAGTACTAGCGGAAGGGGGAGCGAGCAGTACTTC.

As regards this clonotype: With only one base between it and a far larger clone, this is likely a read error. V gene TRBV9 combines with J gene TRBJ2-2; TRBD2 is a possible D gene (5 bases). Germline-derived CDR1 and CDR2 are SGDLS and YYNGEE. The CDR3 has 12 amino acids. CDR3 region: CASSVGTGELLF. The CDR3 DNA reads TGTGCCAGCAGCGTAGGCACCGGGGAGCTGCTTTTT.

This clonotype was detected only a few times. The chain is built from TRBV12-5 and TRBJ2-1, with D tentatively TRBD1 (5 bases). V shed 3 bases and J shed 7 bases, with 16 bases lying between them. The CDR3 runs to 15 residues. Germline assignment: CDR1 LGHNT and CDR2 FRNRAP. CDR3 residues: CASGFNPWGRNEQFF. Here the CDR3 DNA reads TGTGCTAGTGGTTTTAATCCCTGGGGCCGGAATGAGCAGTTCTTC.

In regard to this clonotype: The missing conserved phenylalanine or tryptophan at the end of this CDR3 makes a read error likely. In nucleotides, the CDR3 is TGTGCCAGCTCCCCCCGGCAGTCGGGGAAAGATACGCAGTATTAT. Protein product: CASSPRQSGKDTQYY. The J gene is TRBJ2-3, the V gene TRBV12-3 or TRBV12-4; TRBD2 is a possible D gene (5 bases). The CDR3 loop spans 15 amino acids. The ends were cut back, 8 bases at V and 5 bases at J, with 20 bases in the middle.

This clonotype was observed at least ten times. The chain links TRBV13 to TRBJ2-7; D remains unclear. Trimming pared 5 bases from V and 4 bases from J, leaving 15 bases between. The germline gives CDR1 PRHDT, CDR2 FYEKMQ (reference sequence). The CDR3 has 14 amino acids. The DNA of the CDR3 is TGTGCCAGCAGCCCATCCCATGCCCCATACGAGCAGTACTTC. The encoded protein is CASSPSHAPYEQYF.

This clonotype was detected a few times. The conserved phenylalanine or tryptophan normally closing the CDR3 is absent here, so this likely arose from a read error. This CDR3 reads CASYTGSTIYL. The CDR3 DNA is TGTGCCAGCTATACCGGAAGCACCATATATCTT. The V and J genes are TRBV7-9 and TRBJ1-3; D call uncertain. CDR1 and CDR2 (germline): SEHNR, FQNEAQ (reference sequence). There are 11 residues in the CDR3.

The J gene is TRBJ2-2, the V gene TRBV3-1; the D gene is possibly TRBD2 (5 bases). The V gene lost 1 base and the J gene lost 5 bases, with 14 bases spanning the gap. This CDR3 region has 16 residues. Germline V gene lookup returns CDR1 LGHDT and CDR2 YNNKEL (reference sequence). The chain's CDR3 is CASSQGRIRGTGELFF. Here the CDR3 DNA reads TGTGCCAGCAGCCAAGGCCGGATTCGGGGTACCGGGGAGCTGTTTTTT.

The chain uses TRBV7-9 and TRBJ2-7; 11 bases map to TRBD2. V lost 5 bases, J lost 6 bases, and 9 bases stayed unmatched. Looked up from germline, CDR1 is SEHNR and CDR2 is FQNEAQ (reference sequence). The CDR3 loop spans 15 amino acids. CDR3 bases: TGTGCCAGCAGCCCAGGGCCGCTAGCGGGAGGCGAGCAGTACTTC. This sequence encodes CASSPGPLAGGEQYF.

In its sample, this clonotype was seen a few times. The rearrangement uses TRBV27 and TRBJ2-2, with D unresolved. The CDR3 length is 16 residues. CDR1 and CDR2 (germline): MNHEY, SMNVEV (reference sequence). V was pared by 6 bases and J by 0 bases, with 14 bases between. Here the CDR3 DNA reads TGTGCCAGCAGATCGTGGGTAACAACGAACACCGGGGAGCTGTTTTTT. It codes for CASRSWVTTNTGELFF.

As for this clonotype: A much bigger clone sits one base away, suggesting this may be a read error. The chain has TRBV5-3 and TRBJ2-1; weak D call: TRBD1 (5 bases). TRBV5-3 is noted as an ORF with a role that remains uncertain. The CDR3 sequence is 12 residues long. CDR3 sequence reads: CASSFRQGEQVF. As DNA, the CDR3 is TGTGCCAGCAGCTTCCGGCAGGGTGAGCAGGTCTTC.

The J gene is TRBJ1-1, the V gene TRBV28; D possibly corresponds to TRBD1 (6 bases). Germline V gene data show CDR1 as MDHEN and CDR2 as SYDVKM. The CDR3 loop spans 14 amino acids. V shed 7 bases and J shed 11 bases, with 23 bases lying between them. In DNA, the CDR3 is TGTGCCAGCACCATAAGGGGGGGTCCGGATGGGGCTTTCTTT. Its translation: CASTIRGGPDGAFF.

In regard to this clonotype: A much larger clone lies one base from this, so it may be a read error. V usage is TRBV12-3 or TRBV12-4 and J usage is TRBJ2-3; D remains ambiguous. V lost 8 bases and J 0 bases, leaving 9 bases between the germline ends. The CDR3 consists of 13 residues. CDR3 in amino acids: CASCSSSTDTQYF. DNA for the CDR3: TGTGCCAGCTGTTCCTCTAGCACAGATACGCAGTATTTT.

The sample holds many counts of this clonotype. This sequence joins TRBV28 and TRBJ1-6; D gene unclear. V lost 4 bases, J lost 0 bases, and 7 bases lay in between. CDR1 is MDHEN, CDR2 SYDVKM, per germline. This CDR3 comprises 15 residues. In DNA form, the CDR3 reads TGTGCCAGCAGTTCCCTCGGCTCCTATAATTCACCCCTCCACTTT. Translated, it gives CASSSLGSYNSPLHF.